The entry below gives a single T cell receptor beta chain sequence along with its context. Germline lookup yields CDR1 LNHDA and CDR2 SQIVND (reference sequence). The CDR3 is made up of 13 amino acids. Trimming pared 3 bases from V and 4 bases from J, leaving 9 bases between. The data were taken from a study of blood T cell repertoires in COVID-19. Across the study: Sample material is recorded as cDNA or gDNA derived from T cells, B-cell-depleted T cells, or PBMCs.

Under the authors' procedure: By means of reference gene primer amplification, nucleated cell counts were estimated. The protocol was immunoSEQ multiplex PCR, while the TCRdb copy is restricted to in-frame clones and leaves out a portion. From that table come the V and J calls and clone size; the DNA was used to work out D and trimming. The sample records roughly 330,000 clones, over 80% being singletons. The chain combines TRBV19 with TRBJ1-2; TRBD1 might be the D (6 bases). Sequenced: peripheral blood. This clonotype originated in a man between 25 and 39 years old with COVID-19, enrolled during active disease. The CDR3 DNA sequence: TGTGCCAGTAGTATCTGGGGGCCCTATGGCTACACCTTC. It translates to CASSIWGPYGYTF.